This T cell receptor (beta chain) is from a study of cytomegalovirus exposure and HLA in healthy donors. Study-wide points: V- and J-gene trimming of TCR beta was linked (in a later analysis) to a missense DCLRE1C variant. What a later analysis reportedly showed was that an Asian-associated ancestry cluster had fewer N-insertions than the roughly 700-donor mean. Sequencing likely produced, as an artifact, a cluster of highly shared sequence variants.

PCR was performed using 60 Vbeta and 13 Jbeta primers. TCRdb keeps only in-frame clones here, not all; method: immunoSEQ multiplex PCR. The table shows about 190,000 clones, with approximately 70% occurring only once. The trim removed 5 bases at V and 7 bases at J, leaving 7 bases unmatched. The germline gives CDR1 MDHEN, CDR2 SYDVKM. This CDR3 is 14 amino acids long. This clone was seen only once. Its specificity is unknown. This TCR derives from a woman aged 25 to 45 in good health and CMV-seropositive. Source material: PBMCs. The chain carries TRBV28 and TRBJ1-4; 7 nucleotides line up with TRBD1. Written as DNA, the CDR3 is TGTGCCAGCAGTAGAGACAGGGCCGGTGAAAAACTGTTTTTT. Protein sequence: CASSRDRAGEKLFF. Variable domain in full (rest from reference TRBV28 and TRBJ1-4): DVKVTQSSRYLVKRTGEKVFLECVQDMDHENMFWYRQDPGLGLRLIYFSYDVKMKEKGDIPEGYSVSREKKERFSLILESASTNQTSMYLCASSRDRAGEKLFFGSGTQLSVL.